These T cell receptor beta chains were read from a single sample in a study of blood T cell repertoires in COVID-19. Some clones are missing from TCRdb's copy, which holds only in-frame ones; the method was immunoSEQ multiplex PCR. Of fewer than 250,000 clones listed, roughly 86% are singletons. The sample was PBMCs or T cells enriched from blood (not recorded which). These receptors were taken from a woman in her 30s with acute COVID-19. The CDR3 runs from the conserved cysteine through the conserved F or W. D genes are given only for firm matches.

J gene | V gene | D gene | CDR3 protein
TRBJ1-6 | TRBV10-3 | TRBD1 | CAISEGTARGSPLHF
TRBJ1-1 | TRBV29-1 | - | CSVDRGILTEAFF
TRBJ1-2 | TRBV6-1 | TRBD1 | CASSEAGTGGGSGYTF
TRBJ1-2 | TRBV5-6 | - | CASSPPGGDGYTF
TRBJ1-1 | TRBV5-1 | - | CASSQLGGVPTEAFF
TRBJ2-5 | TRBV6-5 | TRBD2 | CASSYEGTSGETQYF
TRBJ1-2 | TRBV19 | - | CASSLPRVRIPYGYTF
TRBJ2-1 | TRBV4-3 | TRBD2 | CASSSLTSGGRNEQFF
TRBJ1-5 | TRBV19 | - | CASSYGISQPQHF
TRBJ1-1 | TRBV29-1 | TRBD1 | CSVDVRRQGPGTEAFF
TRBJ2-2 | TRBV5-1 | - | CASSFLLTGNTGELFF
TRBJ1-4 | TRBV5-1 | TRBD1 | CASSSAPGGGEEKLFF
TRBJ2-7 | TRBV6-5 | TRBD1 | CASSSHRGPYEQYF
TRBJ1-6 | TRBV27 | - | CASSFGVDWSPLHF
TRBJ2-1 | TRBV4-3 | - | CASSPDVGTEQFF
TRBJ1-2 | TRBV29-1 | - | CSVDFWGMAGYTF
TRBJ2-3 | TRBV7-2 | - | CASSPLTSTDTQYF
TRBJ1-5 | TRBV21-1 | - | CASSTRQGADNQPQHF
TRBJ2-1 | TRBV19 | TRBD1 | CAVRGTDNYYNEQFF
TRBJ2-7 | TRBV30 | - | CAWSAGGANYEQYF
TRBJ2-7 | TRBV28 | - | CASSPDSLYEQYF
TRBJ2-7 | TRBV4-1 | TRBD1 | CASSHRDSLYEQYF
TRBJ1-5 | TRBV30 | - | CASRGRGSNQPQHF
TRBJ2-1 | TRBV7-2 | - | CASSLAGNNEQFF
TRBJ1-1 | TRBV3-1/TRBV3-2 | - | CASSPTQSQAEMYLGGEAFF
TRBJ2-2 | TRBV7-8 | - | CASSSTVTGELFF
TRBJ1-1 | TRBV4-3 | TRBD1 | CASSQGNGTESTEAFF
TRBJ2-3 | TRBV27 | - | CASSLYGAGTDTQYF
TRBJ2-7 | TRBV18 | - | CASSPGGTSAYEQYF
TRBJ1-4 | TRBV30 | - | CASAHPGPRGEKLFF
TRBJ1-4 | TRBV19 | - | CASSIQGSGYEKLFF
TRBJ1-2 | TRBV4-3 | - | CASSQDLRDYGYTF
TRBJ1-5 | TRBV6-2/TRBV6-3 | - | CASSYSRVGQPQHF
TRBJ2-1 | TRBV7-9 | TRBD1 | CASKQGANNEQFF
TRBJ2-5 | TRBV5-4 | TRBD2 | CASSLAIGTSTETQYF
TRBJ1-1 | TRBV6-6 | TRBD1 | CAGRQGQGTEAFF
TRBJ2-7 | TRBV5-1 | - | CASGRRGSYEQYF
TRBJ2-2 | TRBV18 | TRBD1 | CASSPTGATGELFF